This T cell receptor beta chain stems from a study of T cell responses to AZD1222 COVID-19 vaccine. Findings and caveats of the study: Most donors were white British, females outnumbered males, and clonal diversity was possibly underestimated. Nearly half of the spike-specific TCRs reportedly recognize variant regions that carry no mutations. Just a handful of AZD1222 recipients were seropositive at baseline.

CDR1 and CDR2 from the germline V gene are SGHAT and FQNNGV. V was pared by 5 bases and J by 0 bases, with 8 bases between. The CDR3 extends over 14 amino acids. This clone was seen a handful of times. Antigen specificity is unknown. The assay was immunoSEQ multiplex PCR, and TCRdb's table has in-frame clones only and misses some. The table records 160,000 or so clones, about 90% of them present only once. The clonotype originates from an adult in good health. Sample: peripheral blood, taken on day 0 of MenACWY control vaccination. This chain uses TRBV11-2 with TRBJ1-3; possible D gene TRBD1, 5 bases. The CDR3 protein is CASSGARSGNTIYF. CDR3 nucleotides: TGTGCCAGCAGCGGGGCCCGCTCTGGAAACACCATATATTTT.